The T cell receptor (beta chain) described here comes from a study of shared clonotypes between healthy human individuals. Comment on this clone: Its target is unknown.

Germline loops: CDR1 SNHLY, CDR2 FYNNEI. There are 14 residues in the CDR3. V was clipped by 8 bases and J by 0 bases, with 11 bases between them. General study findings and limits: Estimated richness values were generally larger in naive subsets than in memory subsets.

Profiling relied on immunoSEQ multiplex PCR, and the TCRdb table lists in-frame clones only, not all of them. The table lists approximately 240,000 clones, 65% of them singletons. The sample consisted of memory CD4+ T cells sorted from blood. Stated subset: CD45RA-negative fraction. This TCR was sampled from a man aged 25 to 40 in good health. This chain links TRBV2 with TRBJ1-3; D is undetermined. DNA for the CDR3: TGTGCCAGCGCCCTAGAGGGCTCTGGAAACACCATATATTTT. It yields the protein CASALEGSGNTIYF.